This T cell receptor beta chain was sequenced during a study of blood T cell repertoires in COVID-19. Produced via immunoSEQ multiplex PCR; TCRdb's table is partial and in-frame only. The sample shows a few hundred thousand clones, more than 80% of them seen only once. Trimming cost V 5 bases and J 6 bases, with 17 bases left between them. The CDR3 totals 15 residues. CDR1 MNHNY and CDR2 SVGAGI come from the germline V gene (reference sequence). This chain connects TRBV6-6 to TRBJ1-5, with D unclear. The sequenced sample was peripheral blood. The clonotype was recovered from a woman aged 30 to 39 with COVID-19, enrolled during active disease. CDR3 coding DNA: TGTGCCAGCAGTCCCAGACCCCACCGGGGTCAGCCCCAGCATTTT. Translation gives CASSPRPHRGQPQHF.